A single sample gave rise to the 22 T cell receptor beta chains below, sequenced in a study of shared clonotypes between healthy human individuals (dated by TCRdb to 2018 to 2021). Libraries were built with the immunoSEQ multiplex PCR assay. TCRdb took this table from immuneACCESS and kept in-frame rearrangements with V and J called. Such tables lack part of the clones; where checked against another copy, unresolved V genes explain under half of the gap, and the rest is unexplained. This sample holds about 960,000 clones; around three quarters were observed only once. Jointly, the top ten make up about 1.5% of the sample. Sample: memory CD4+ T cells sorted from blood. What this sample's cell subset or site label stands for: CD45RA-negative fraction. Source of these receptors: a man in his late teens or twenties in good health.

The DNA of the CDR3 is TGCGCCAGCAGTGAGTTTCGGGGTGCGAATTCACCCCTCCACTTT. Translation: CASSEFRGANSPLHF. The gene calls are TRBV10-1 and TRBJ1-6; D is unclear. There are 15 residues in the CDR3. Trimming took off 1 base at V and 7 bases at J, with 11 bases between the two ends. In germline, CDR1 is WNHNN, CDR2 SYGVQD (reference sequence).

The CDR3 nucleotides are TGTGCCAGCAGCTTAGAACGGAGGGCCGGTCTCGAGCAGTACTTC. Translation: CASSLERRAGLEQYF. This chain joins TRBV7-2 and TRBJ2-7; tentative D call: TRBD2 (6 bases). Looked up from germline, CDR1 is SGHTA and CDR2 is FQGNSA. The CDR3 has 15 residues. The ends were cut back, 1 base at V and 6 bases at J, with 16 bases in the middle.

The chain links TRBV5-1 to TRBJ1-1; D call uncertain. Trimming removed 4 bases from V and 1 base from J, with 8 bases in between. The CDR3 spans 13 residues. CDR1 is SGHRS, CDR2 YFSETQ, per germline. In DNA, the CDR3 is TGCGCCAGCAGCATTTCAGGGAACACTGAAGCTTTCTTT. Protein product: CASSISGNTEAFF.

The chain uses TRBV16 and TRBJ1-2, with D perhaps TRBD1 (6 bases). V was shortened by 0 bases and J by 5 bases, with 22 bases between the two germline ends. CDR1 and CDR2 from the germline V gene are KGHSY and FQNENV. The CDR3 totals 18 residues. Here the CDR3 DNA reads TGTGCCAGCAGCCAATCGGTCGTCGGCAGGGGACCGATTTATGGCTACACCTTC. It translates to CASSQSVVGRGPIYGYTF.

This clone was recorded once. The CDR3 region has the DNA TGTGCCAGCAGCCCAGCAGTTCAAGAGACCCAGTACTTC. It codes for CASSPAVQETQYF. The chain joins TRBV7-2 to TRBJ2-5; D ambiguous. The V end lost 5 bases, the J end lost 2 bases, and 9 bases lay between the germline ends. Germline assignment: CDR1 SGHTA and CDR2 FQGNSA. CDR3 size: 13 residues.

The chain has TRBV2 and TRBJ2-3, with a tentative D call TRBD2 (6 bases). Germline V gives CDR1 SNHLY, CDR2 FYNNEI. V was cut by 6 bases and J by 2 bases, with 9 bases left in between. This CDR3 is 13 amino acids long. The CDR3 spells CASRRDFTDTQYF. In DNA, the CDR3 is TGTGCCAGCAGGCGGGACTTCACAGATACGCAGTATTTT.

The CDR3 DNA follows: TGTGCCTGGAGTGTCGGGAGATCTGGAACCGGGGAGCTGTTTTTT. Protein sequence: CAWSVGRSGTGELFF. The chain links TRBV30 to TRBJ2-2; the D gene is possibly TRBD2 (6 bases). Germline values: CDR1 GTSNPN, CDR2 SVGIG (reference sequence). V lost 0 bases to trimming and J lost 5 bases, with 13 bases between them. The CDR3 is 15 amino acids. The full variable domain, completed using reference TRBV30 and TRBJ2-2, is SQTIHQWPATLVQPVGSPLSLECTVEGTSNPNLYWYRQAAGRGLQLLFYSVGIGQISSEVPQNLSASRPQDRQFILSSKKLLLSDSGFYLCAWSVGRSGTGELFFGEGSRLTVL.

The V call is TRBV25-1, the J call TRBJ2-5; no definite D call. The CDR3 has 13 residues. Germline CDR1 and CDR2: MGHDK and SYGVNS. Trimming removed 8 bases at V and 2 bases at J, with 12 bases between. The CDR3, as DNA: TGTGCCAGCCACCGGCGACAACAAGAGACCCAGTACTTC. Translating it yields CASHRRQQETQYF.

This clone was detected once. The chain is built from TRBV6-1 and TRBJ2-7, with TRBD1 identical over 12 bases. CDR1 is MNHNS and CDR2 is SASEGT in the germline V gene. The CDR3 consists of 15 residues. With V trimmed by 5 bases and J by 6 bases, 8 bases remained unmatched. CDR3 amino acids: CASSPRDRGRPEQYF. The CDR3 DNA reads TGTGCCAGCAGTCCCCGGGACAGGGGGCGACCCGAGCAGTACTTC.

The rearrangement uses TRBV9 and TRBJ1-2, with 8 bases that match TRBD1. Germline CDR1 reads SGDLS; CDR2 reads YYNGEE. The junction had 2 bases not matched to a gene; V was cut back by 0 bases and J by 4 bases. The CDR3 is 14 residues long. CDR3 coding DNA: TGTGCCAGCAGCGTAGACGACAGGGGCTATGGCTACACCTTC. Protein: CASSVDDRGYGYTF.

The chain joins TRBV10-1 to TRBJ2-7; D is unresolved. From germline, CDR1 is WNHNN and CDR2 SYGVQD (reference sequence). This CDR3 has 13 amino acids. V was pared by 8 bases and J by 0 bases, with 11 bases between. CDR3 in amino acids: CASAEASSYEQYF. The CDR3 DNA follows: TGCGCCAGCGCAGAGGCGAGCTCCTACGAGCAGTACTTC.

This clone was seen a few times. The chain couples TRBV7-9 to TRBJ2-3, with TRBD1 identical over 10 bases. The CDR3 sequence is 16 residues long. V shed 3 bases and J 3 bases; nucleotides not matched to a gene: 6. The germline CDR1 and CDR2 sequences are SEHNR and FQNEAQ (reference sequence). The CDR3: CASSFLPGQGTDTQYF. DNA for the CDR3: TGTGCCAGCAGCTTCCTTCCGGGACAGGGGACAGATACGCAGTATTTT.

This clone occurred once. The genes are TRBV7-9 and TRBJ2-3; D not resolved. The CDR3 length is 15 residues. Germline V gene lookup returns CDR1 SEHNR and CDR2 FQNEAQ (reference sequence). Deletions cut 4 bases from V and 1 base from J, with 12 bases between. This CDR3 reads CASSSGSTGTDTQYF. DNA of the CDR3: TGTGCCAGCAGCTCAGGCTCCACTGGCACAGATACGCAGTATTTT.

The V gene is TRBV6-1, the J gene TRBJ1-4, with D possibly TRBD1 on 5 matching bases. The CDR3 has 15 amino acids. V gave up 7 bases and J gave up 5 bases, with 17 bases separating them. Germline-derived CDR1 and CDR2 are MNHNS and SASEGT. The CDR3 region has the DNA TGTGCCAGCATTCCCCGAAGGGCAGGGAATGAAAAACTGTTTTTT. Its protein is CASIPRRAGNEKLFF.

The chain joins TRBV11-2 to TRBJ1-4; possible D gene TRBD1, 6 bases. The germline gives CDR1 SGHAT, CDR2 FQNNGV. The CDR3 spans 15 residues. With 4 bases removed from V and 4 bases from J, the gap between germline ends came to 13 bases. DNA of the CDR3: TGTGCCAGCAGCTATCAGGGGTTTAATAATGAAAAACTGTTTTTT. This encodes CASSYQGFNNEKLFF.

The V call is TRBV25-1, the J call TRBJ2-1; D remains ambiguous. Germline values: CDR1 MGHDK, CDR2 SYGVNS. This CDR3 spans 14 amino acids. V was cut by 1 base and J by 9 bases, with 13 bases left in between. The CDR3 DNA reads as TGTGCCAGCAGTGAATCAGTCCAAATCGGTGAGCAGTTCTTC. This codes for CASSESVQIGEQFF.

J is TRBJ2-3 and V is TRBV10-2, with 7 nucleotides matching TRBD2. The CDR3 contains 17 residues. With V trimmed by 3 bases and J by 1 base, 10 bases remained unmatched. The germline V gene encodes CDR1 WSHSY and CDR2 SAAADI. CDR3 coding DNA: TGCGCCAGCAGTGAAGAGTGGCGGGAGCACGGCACAGATACGCAGTATTTT. It translates to CASSEEWREHGTDTQYF.

The chain has TRBV6-1 and TRBJ2-1; possibly TRBD1 for D (6 bases). Germline V gene sequence: CDR1 MNHNS, CDR2 SASEGT. Between the trimmed V and J ends, which lost 5 bases and 2 bases, there was a span of 13 bases. The CDR3 is 15 residues long. The DNA of the CDR3 is TGTGCCAGCAGTTCGGGTGGACAGCCCTACAATGAGCAGTTCTTC. This codes for CASSSGGQPYNEQFF.

The sample holds a few counts of this clone. The chain uses TRBV4-2 and TRBJ2-2, with 11 bases that match TRBD2. J gave up 3 bases and V 4 bases, and 10 bases lay outside the gene matches. Looked up from germline, CDR1 is LGHNA and CDR2 is YNFKEQ. The CDR3 contains 18 residues. The CDR3 coding sequence is TGTGCCAGCAGCCGGGAGGGTAGCGGGGGGGCTTACACCGGGGAGCTGTTTTTT. Translated: CASSREGSGGAYTGELFF.

The gene calls are TRBV7-3 and TRBJ2-2; 9 bases match TRBD1. With 2 bases clipped from V and 4 bases from J, the junction kept 5 bases outside the gene matches. The CDR3 is 16 residues long. CDR1 is SGHTA, CDR2 FQGTGA, per germline. The CDR3 sequence is CASSLWGQGSTGELFF. The CDR3 DNA sequence: TGTGCCAGCAGCTTATGGGGACAGGGATCCACCGGGGAGCTGTTTTTT.

This chain joins TRBV7-6 and TRBJ2-3; 11 bases line up with TRBD2. V trimming: 5 bases; J trimming: 0 bases; junction bases outside the gene matches: 7. Germline values: CDR1 SGHVS, CDR2 FNYEAQ. The CDR3 has 17 residues. CDR3 nucleotide sequence: TGTGCCAGCAGCGCCGGGACTAGCGGAACTAGCACAGATACGCAGTATTTT. Amino acid sequence: CASSAGTSGTSTDTQYF.

The gene calls are TRBV29-1 and TRBJ2-3; 10 positions agree with TRBD2. V lost 0 bases and J lost 5; bases outside the gene matches: 5. The CDR3 loop spans 15 amino acids. CDR1 and CDR2 from the germline V gene are SQVTM and ANQGSEA. CDR3 protein: CSVEDVLAGEDTQYF. CDR3 bases: TGCAGCGTTGAAGATGTGCTAGCGGGAGAAGATACGCAGTATTTT.